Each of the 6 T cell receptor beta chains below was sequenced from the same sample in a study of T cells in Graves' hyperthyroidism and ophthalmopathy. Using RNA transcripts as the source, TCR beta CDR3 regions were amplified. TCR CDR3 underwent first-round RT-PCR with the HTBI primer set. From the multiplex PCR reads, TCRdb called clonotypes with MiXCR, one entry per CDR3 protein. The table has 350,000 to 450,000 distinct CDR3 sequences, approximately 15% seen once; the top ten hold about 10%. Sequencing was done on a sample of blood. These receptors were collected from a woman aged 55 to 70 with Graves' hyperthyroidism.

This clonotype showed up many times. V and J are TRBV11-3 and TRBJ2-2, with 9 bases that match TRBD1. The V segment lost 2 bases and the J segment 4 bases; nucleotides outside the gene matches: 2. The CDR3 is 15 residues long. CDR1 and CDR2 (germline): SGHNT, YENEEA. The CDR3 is CASSLNRGPTGELFF. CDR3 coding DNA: TGTGCCAGCAGCTTAAACAGGGGGCCCACCGGGGAGCTGTTTTTT.

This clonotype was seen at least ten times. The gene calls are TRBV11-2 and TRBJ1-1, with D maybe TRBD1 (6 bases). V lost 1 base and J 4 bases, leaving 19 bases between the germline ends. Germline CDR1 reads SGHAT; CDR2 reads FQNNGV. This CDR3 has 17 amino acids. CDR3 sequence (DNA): TGTGCCAGCAGCTTAGTGGGCTATAGGGGGTTTGGCACTGAAGCTTTCTTT. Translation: CASSLVGYRGFGTEAFF.

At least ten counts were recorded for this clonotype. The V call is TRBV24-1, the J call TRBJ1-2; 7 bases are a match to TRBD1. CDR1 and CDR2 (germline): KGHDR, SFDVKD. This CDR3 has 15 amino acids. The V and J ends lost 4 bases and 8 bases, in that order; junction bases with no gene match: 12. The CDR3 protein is CATSEADRSFEGYTF. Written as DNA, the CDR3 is TGTGCCACCAGTGAAGCGGACAGGTCCTTTGAGGGCTACACCTTC.

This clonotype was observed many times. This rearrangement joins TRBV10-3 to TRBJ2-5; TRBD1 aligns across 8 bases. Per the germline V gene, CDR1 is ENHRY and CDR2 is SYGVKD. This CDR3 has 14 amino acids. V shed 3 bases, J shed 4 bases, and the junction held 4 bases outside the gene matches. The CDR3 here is CAISEIQGVETQYF. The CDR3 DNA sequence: TGTGCCATCAGTGAAATACAGGGGGTAGAGACCCAGTACTTC.

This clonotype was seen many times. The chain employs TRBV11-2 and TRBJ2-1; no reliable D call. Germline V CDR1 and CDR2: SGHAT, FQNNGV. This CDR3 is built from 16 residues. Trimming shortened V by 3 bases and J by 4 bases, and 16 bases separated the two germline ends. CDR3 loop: CASSLFGRRAYNEQFF. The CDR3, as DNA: TGTGCCAGCAGCTTGTTTGGTAGAAGGGCGTACAATGAGCAGTTCTTC.

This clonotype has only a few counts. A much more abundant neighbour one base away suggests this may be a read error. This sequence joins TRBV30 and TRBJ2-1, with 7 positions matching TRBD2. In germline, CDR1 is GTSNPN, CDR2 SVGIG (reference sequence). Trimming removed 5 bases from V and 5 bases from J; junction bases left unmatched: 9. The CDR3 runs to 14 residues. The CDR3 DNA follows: TGTGCCTGGGACCGGGGGGTCCCCCACAATGAGCAGTTCTTC. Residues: CAWDRGVPHNEQFF.